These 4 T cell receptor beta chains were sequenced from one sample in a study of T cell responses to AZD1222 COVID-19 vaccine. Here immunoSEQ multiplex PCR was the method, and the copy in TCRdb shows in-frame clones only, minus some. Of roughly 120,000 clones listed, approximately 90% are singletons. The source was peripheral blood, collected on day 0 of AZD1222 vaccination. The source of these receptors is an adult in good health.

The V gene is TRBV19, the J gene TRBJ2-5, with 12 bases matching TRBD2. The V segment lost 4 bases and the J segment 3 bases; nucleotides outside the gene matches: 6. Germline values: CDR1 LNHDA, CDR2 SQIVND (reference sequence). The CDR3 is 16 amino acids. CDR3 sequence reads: CASSTPRLAGEETQYF. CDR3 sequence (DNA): TGTGCCAGTAGTACCCCTAGACTAGCGGGAGAAGAGACCCAGTACTTC.

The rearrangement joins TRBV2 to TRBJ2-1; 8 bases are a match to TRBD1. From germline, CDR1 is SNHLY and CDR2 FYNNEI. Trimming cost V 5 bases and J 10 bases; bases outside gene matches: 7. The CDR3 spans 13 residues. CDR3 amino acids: CASSRDRWGEQFF. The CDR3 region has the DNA TGTGCCAGCAGTCGGGACAGGTGGGGAGAGCAGTTCTTC. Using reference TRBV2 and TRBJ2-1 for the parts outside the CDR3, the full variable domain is EPEVTQTPSHQVTQMGQEVILRCVPISNHLYFYWYRQILGQKVEFLVSFYNNEISEKSEIFDDQFSVERPDGSNFTLKIRSTKLEDSAMYFCASSRDRWGEQFFGPGTRLTVL.

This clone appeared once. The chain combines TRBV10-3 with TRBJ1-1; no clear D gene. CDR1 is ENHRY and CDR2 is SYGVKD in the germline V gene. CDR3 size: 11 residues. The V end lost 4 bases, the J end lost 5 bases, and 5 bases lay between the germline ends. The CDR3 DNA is TGTGCCATCAGTGGAAAAACTGAAGCTTTCTTT. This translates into CAISGKTEAFF.

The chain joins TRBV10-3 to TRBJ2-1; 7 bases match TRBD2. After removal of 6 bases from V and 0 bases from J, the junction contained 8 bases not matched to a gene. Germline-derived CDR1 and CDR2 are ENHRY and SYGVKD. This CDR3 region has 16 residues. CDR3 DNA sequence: TGTGCCATCAGGGGGAGGGAGCCGAGCTCCTACAATGAGCAGTTCTTC. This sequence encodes CAIRGREPSSYNEQFF.